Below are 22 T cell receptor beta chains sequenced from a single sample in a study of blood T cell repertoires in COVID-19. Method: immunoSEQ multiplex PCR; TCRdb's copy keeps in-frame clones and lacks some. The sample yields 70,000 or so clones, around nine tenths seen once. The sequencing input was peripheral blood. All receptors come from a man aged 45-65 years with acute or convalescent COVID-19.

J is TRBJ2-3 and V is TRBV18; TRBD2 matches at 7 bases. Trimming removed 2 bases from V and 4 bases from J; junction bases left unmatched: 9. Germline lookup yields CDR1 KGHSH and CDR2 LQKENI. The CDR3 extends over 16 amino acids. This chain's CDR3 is CASSPSPPSGPDTQYF. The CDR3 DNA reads TGTGCCAGCTCACCAAGTCCTCCTAGCGGACCAGATACGCAGTATTTT.

The CDR3 here is CASSYNAGNYGYTF. CDR3 nucleotides: TGTGCCAGCAGTTACAACGCGGGTAACTATGGCTACACCTTC. The chain is built from TRBV6-5 and TRBJ1-2; D not resolved. Looked up from germline, CDR1 is MNHEY and CDR2 is SVGAGI. This CDR3 contains 14 residues. The V and J ends lost 2 bases and 1 base respectively, with 8 bases between them.

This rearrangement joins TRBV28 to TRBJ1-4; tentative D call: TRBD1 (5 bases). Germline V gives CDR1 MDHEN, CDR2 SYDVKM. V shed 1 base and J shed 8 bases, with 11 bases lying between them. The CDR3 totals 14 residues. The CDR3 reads CASSLSGIREKLFF. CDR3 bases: TGTGCCAGCAGTTTATCAGGGATACGCGAAAAACTGTTTTTT.

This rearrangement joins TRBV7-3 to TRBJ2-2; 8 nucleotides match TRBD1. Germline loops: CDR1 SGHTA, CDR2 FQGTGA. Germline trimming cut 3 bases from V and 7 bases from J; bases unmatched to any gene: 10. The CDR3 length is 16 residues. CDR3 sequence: CASSFYGQGAGGELFF. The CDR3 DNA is TGTGCCAGCAGCTTTTACGGGCAGGGGGCTGGCGGGGAGCTGTTTTTT.

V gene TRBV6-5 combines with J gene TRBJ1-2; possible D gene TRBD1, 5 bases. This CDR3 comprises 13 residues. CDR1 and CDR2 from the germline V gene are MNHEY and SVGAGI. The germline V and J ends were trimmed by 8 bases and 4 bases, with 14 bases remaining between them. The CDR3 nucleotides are TGTGCCAGCCTCGCAGGGAATGGCTATGGCTACACCTTC. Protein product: CASLAGNGYGYTF.

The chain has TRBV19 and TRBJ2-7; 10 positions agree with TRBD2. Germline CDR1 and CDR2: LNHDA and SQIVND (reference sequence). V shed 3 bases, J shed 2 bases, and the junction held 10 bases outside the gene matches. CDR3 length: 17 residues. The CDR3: CASSIRFSGRTPYEQYF. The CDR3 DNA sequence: TGTGCCAGTAGTATCCGATTTAGCGGGAGGACCCCCTACGAGCAGTACTTC.

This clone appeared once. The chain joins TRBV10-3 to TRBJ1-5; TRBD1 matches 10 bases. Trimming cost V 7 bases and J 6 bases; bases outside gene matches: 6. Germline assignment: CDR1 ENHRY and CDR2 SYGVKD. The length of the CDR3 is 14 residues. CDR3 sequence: CAINNRDRGQPQHF. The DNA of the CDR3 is TGTGCCATCAACAACCGGGACAGGGGTCAGCCCCAGCATTTT.

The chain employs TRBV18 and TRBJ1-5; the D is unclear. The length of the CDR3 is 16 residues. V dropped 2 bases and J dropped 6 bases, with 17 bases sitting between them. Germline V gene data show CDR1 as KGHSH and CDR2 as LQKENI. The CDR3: CASSPTPPITSQPQHF. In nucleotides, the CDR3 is TGTGCCAGCTCACCAACCCCACCGATTACTAGTCAGCCCCAGCATTTT.

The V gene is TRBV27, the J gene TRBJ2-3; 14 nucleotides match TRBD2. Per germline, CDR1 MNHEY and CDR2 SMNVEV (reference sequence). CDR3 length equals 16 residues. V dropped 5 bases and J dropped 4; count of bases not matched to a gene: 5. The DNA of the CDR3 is TGTGCCAGCAGTCAAAGGACTAGCGGGAGGTCAGATACGCAGTATTTT. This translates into CASSQRTSGRSDTQYF.

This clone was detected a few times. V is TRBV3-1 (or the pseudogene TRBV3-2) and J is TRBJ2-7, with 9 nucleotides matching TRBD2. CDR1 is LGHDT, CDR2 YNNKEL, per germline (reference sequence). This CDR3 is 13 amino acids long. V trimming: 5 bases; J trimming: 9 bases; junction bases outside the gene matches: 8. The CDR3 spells CASSVAGVVVQYF. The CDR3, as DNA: TGTGCCAGCAGCGTAGCGGGAGTGGTGGTGCAGTACTTC.

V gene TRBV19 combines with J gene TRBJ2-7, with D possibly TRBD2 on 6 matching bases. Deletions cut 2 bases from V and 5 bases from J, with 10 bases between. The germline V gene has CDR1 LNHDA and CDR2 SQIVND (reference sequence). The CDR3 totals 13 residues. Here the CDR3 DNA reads TGTGCCAGTAGTATAAGGACTAAAGACGAGCAGTACTTC. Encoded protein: CASSIRTKDEQYF.

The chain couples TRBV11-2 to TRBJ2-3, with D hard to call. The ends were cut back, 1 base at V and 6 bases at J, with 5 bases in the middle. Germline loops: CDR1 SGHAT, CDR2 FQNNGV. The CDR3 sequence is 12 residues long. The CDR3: CASSLAIDTQYF. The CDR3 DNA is TGTGCCAGCAGCTTAGCCATCGATACGCAGTATTTT.

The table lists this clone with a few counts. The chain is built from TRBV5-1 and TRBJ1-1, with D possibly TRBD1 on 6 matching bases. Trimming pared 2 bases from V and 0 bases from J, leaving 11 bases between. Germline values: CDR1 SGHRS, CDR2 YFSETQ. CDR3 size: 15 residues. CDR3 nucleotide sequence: TGCGCCAGCAGCTTAAGCGGGACACTGAACACTGAAGCTTTCTTT. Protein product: CASSLSGTLNTEAFF.

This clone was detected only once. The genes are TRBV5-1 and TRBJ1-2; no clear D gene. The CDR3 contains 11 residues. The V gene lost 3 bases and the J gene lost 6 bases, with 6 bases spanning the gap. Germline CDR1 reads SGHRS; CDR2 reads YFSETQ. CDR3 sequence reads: CASSSQDGYTF. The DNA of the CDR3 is TGCGCCAGCAGCTCTCAGGATGGCTACACCTTC.

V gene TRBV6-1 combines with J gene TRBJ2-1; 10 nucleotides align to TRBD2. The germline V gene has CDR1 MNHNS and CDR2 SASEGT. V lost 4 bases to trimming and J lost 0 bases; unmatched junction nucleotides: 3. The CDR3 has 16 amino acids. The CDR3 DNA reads TGTGCCAGCAGTGCTGCTAGCGGGAGCTCCTACAATGAGCAGTTCTTC. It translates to CASSAASGSSYNEQFF.

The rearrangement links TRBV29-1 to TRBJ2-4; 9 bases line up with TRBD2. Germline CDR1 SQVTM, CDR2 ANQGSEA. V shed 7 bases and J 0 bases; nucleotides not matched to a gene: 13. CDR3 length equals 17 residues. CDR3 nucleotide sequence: TGCAGCGCCTCAGCGGGAGGAATGAACATAGCCAAAAACATTCAGTACTTC. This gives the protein CSASAGGMNIAKNIQYF.

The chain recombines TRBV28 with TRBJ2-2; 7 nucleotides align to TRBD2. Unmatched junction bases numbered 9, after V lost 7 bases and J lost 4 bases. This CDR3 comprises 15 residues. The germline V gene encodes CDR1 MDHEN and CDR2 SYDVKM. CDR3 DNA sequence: TGTGCCAGCAAGAGCGGGGCGTCAGGCACCGGGGAGCTGTTTTTT. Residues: CASKSGASGTGELFF. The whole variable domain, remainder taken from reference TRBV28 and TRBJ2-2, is DVKVTQSSRYLVKRTGEKVFLECVQDMDHENMFWYRQDPGLGLRLIYFSYDVKMKEKGDIPEGYSVSREKKERFSLILESASTNQTSMYLCASKSGASGTGELFFGEGSRLTVL.

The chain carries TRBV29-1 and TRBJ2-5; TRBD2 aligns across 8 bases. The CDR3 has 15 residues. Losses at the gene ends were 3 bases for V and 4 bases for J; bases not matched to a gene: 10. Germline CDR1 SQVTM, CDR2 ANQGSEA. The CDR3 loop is CSVESGGKRVETQYF. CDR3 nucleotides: TGCAGCGTTGAGAGCGGGGGCAAAAGGGTAGAGACCCAGTACTTC.

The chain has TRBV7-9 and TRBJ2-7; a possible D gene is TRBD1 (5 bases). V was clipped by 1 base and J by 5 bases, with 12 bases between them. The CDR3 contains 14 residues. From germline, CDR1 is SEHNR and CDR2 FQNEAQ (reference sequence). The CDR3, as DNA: TGTGCCAGCAGCTTAGTTGACAGCTCAGACGAGCAGTACTTC. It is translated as CASSLVDSSDEQYF.

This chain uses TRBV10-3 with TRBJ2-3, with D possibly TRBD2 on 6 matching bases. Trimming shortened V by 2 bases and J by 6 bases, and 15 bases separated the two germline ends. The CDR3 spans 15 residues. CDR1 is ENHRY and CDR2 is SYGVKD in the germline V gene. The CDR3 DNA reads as TGTGCCATCAGTGAGCCGGGACTTACGGGGGATACGCAGTATTTT. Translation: CAISEPGLTGDTQYF.

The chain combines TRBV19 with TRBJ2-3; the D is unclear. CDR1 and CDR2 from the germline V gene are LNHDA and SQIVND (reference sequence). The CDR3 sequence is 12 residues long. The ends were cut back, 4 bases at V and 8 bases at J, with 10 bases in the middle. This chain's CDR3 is CASSTHRGTQYF. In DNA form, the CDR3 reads TGTGCCAGTAGTACTCACCGCGGTACGCAGTATTTT. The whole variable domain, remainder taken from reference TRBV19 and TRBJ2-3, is DGGITQSPKYLFRKEGQNVTLSCEQNLNHDAMYWYRQDPGQGLRLIYYSQIVNDFQKGDIAEGYSVSREKKESFPLTVTSAQKNPTAFYLCASSTHRGTQYFGPGTRLTVL.

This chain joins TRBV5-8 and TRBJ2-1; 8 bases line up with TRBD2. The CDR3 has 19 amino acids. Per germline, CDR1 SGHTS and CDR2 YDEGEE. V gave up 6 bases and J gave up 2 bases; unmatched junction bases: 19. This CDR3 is CASTTPGLTRGGTYNEQFF. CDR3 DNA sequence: TGTGCCAGCACCACTCCTGGACTGACACGCGGGGGGACCTACAATGAGCAGTTCTTC. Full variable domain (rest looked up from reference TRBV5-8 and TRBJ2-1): EAGVTQSPTHLIKTRGQQATLRCSPISGHTSVYWYQQALGLGLQFLLWYDEGEERNRGNFPPRFSGRQFPNYSSELNVNALELEDSALYLCASTTPGLTRGGTYNEQFFGPGTRLTVL.